Following are 24 T cell receptor beta chains from one sample sequenced in a study of blood T cell repertoires in COVID-19 (dated by TCRdb to about 2020). The library was obtained by the immunoSEQ multiplex PCR assay. The table was pulled from immuneACCESS by TCRdb, which kept in-frame rearrangements only. Such tables lose some clones; where checked, under half of the loss comes from unresolved V genes, and the rest has no known cause. Present in this sample are about 120,000 clones, 75% to 95% of which were seen just once. Roughly 1.9% of the sample is in the top ten clones. The sequencing input was peripheral blood. These receptors all stem from a human donor with active COVID-19. The donor label of this sample is uncertain.

The V and J genes are TRBV27 and TRBJ1-4; 7 nucleotides agree with TRBD1. Germline loops: CDR1 MNHEY, CDR2 SMNVEV (reference sequence). There are 17 residues in the CDR3. Trimming cost V 3 bases and J 0 bases; bases outside gene matches: 7. CDR3 in DNA: TGTGCCAGCAGTTTCTCCCTAGACAGGGCAACTAATGAAAAACTGTTTTTT. The encoded protein is CASSFSLDRATNEKLFF.

The rearrangement uses TRBV2 and TRBJ1-2; TRBD1 matches 10 bases. The CDR3 contains 16 residues. The V segment lost 3 bases and the J segment 3 bases; nucleotides outside the gene matches: 7. Germline values: CDR1 SNHLY, CDR2 FYNNEI. The CDR3 bases are TGTGCCAGCAGTGATGGCGACAGGGGGCGAGACTATGGCTACACCTTC. It codes for CASSDGDRGRDYGYTF.

The chain is built from TRBV10-3 and TRBJ1-1; D is undetermined. V was clipped by 4 bases and J by 7 bases, with 10 bases between them. The germline V gene encodes CDR1 ENHRY and CDR2 SYGVKD. CDR3 size: 12 residues. CDR3 loop: CAISGREGEAFF. As DNA, the CDR3 is TGTGCCATCAGTGGCCGTGAGGGTGAAGCTTTCTTT.

This clone was observed a single time. The gene calls are TRBV7-9 and TRBJ2-7, with D tentatively TRBD2 (6 bases). Trimming removed 5 bases from V and 3 bases from J, with 11 bases in between. CDR3 size: 13 residues. Per the germline V gene, CDR1 is SEHNR and CDR2 is FQNEAQ (reference sequence). The CDR3 DNA sequence: TGTGCCAGCAGCCCAGAGGGACTCTACGAGCAGTACTTC. Protein: CASSPEGLYEQYF.

This chain links TRBV6-5 with TRBJ2-4; possible D gene TRBD1, 6 bases. The germline V gene has CDR1 MNHEY and CDR2 SVGAGI. The CDR3 consists of 16 residues. Trimming stripped 0 bases from V and 3 bases from J, with 12 bases between. The CDR3 region has the DNA TGTGCCAGCAGTTACTCGAGGGGGACGGACAAAAACATTCAGTACTTC. It encodes CASSYSRGTDKNIQYF.

The chain joins TRBV5-1 to TRBJ2-7, with 7 bases lining up with TRBD1. V was clipped by 4 bases and J by 4 bases; unmatched bases: 14. Germline CDR1 reads SGHRS; CDR2 reads YFSETQ. CDR3 length: 16 amino acids. The CDR3 nucleotides are TGCGCCAGCAGCCCCGTGTCTAGGACAGGATCTTACGAGCAGTACTTC. Protein: CASSPVSRTGSYEQYF. The variable domain in full, completed from reference TRBV5-1 and TRBJ2-7, reads KAGVTQTPRYLIKTRGQQVTLSCSPISGHRSVSWYQQTPGQGLQFLFEYFSETQRNKGNFPGRFSGRQFSNSRSEMNVSTLELGDSALYLCASSPVSRTGSYEQYFGPGTRLTVT.

This clone was counted only a few times. The rearrangement joins TRBV7-9 to TRBJ1-5; the D gene is possibly TRBD1 (5 bases). The CDR3 is 16 amino acids. Trimming pared 1 base from V and 3 bases from J, leaving 13 bases between. Germline lookup yields CDR1 SEHNR and CDR2 FQNEAQ (reference sequence). The CDR3 DNA sequence: TGTGCCAGCAGCTTAGAAGGGGCTGGGTACAATCAGCCCCAGCATTTT. It specifies CASSLEGAGYNQPQHF. The full variable domain, rest sourced from reference TRBV7-9 and TRBJ1-5, is DTGVSQNPRHKITKRGQNVTFRCDPISEHNRLYWYRQTLGQGPEFLTYFQNEAQLEKSRLLSDRFSAERPKGSFSTLEIQRTEQGDSAMYLCASSLEGAGYNQPQHFGDGTRLSIL.

The V call is TRBV20-1, the J call TRBJ2-5; D remains unclear. The V gene's germline CDR1 is DFQATT and CDR2 SNEGSKA (reference sequence). V dropped 3 bases and J dropped 5 bases, with 10 bases sitting between them. CDR3 size: 12 residues. CDR3 region: CSASQKWETQYF. For the CDR3, the DNA is TGCAGTGCTAGTCAGAAATGGGAGACCCAGTACTTC.

This clone was seen just once. V usage is TRBV4-3 and J usage is TRBJ2-3, with TRBD2 identical over 10 bases. The length of the CDR3 is 19 residues. Germline assignment: CDR1 LGHNA and CDR2 YSLEER. V shed 2 bases and J 0 bases; nucleotides not matched to a gene: 11. The CDR3 here is CASSQRRSGGGFSTDTQYF. The CDR3 DNA is TGCGCCAGCAGCCAACGGCGAAGCGGGGGGGGGTTTAGCACAGATACGCAGTATTTT.

The V gene is TRBV3-1 (or the pseudogene TRBV3-2), the J gene TRBJ2-3, with TRBD1 matching 10 bases. CDR1 LGHDT and CDR2 YNNKEL come from the germline V gene (reference sequence). This CDR3 is 16 amino acids long. The trim removed 1 base at V and 4 bases at J, leaving 5 bases unmatched. CDR3 sequence: CASSQGDRGRADTQYF. DNA of the CDR3: TGTGCCAGCAGCCAAGGGGACAGGGGAAGGGCAGATACGCAGTATTTT.

The V and J genes are TRBV19 and TRBJ2-6, with D possibly TRBD1 on 6 matching bases. Between the trimmed V and J ends, which lost 3 bases and 3 bases, there was a span of 12 bases. Germline V gene lookup returns CDR1 LNHDA and CDR2 SQIVND (reference sequence). The CDR3 runs to 16 residues. The DNA of the CDR3 is TGTGCCAGTAGTATCCTCCAGGGGCGTGGGGCCAACGTCCTGACTTTC. Its protein product is CASSILQGRGANVLTF. The whole variable domain, remainder taken from reference TRBV19 and TRBJ2-6, is DGGITQSPKYLFRKEGQNVTLSCEQNLNHDAMYWYRQDPGQGLRLIYYSQIVNDFQKGDIAEGYSVSREKKESFPLTVTSAQKNPTAFYLCASSILQGRGANVLTFGAGSRLTVL.

V usage is TRBV6-1 and J usage is TRBJ2-7, with D perhaps matching TRBD1 (5 bases). The V gene's germline CDR1 is MNHNS and CDR2 SASEGT. V was cut by 2 bases and J by 1 base, with 9 bases left in between. This CDR3 region has 14 residues. The CDR3 region is CASSENRFSYEQYF. CDR3 sequence (DNA): TGTGCCAGCAGTGAAAACAGGTTTTCCTACGAGCAGTACTTC.

J is TRBJ2-3 and V is TRBV18; 7 bases agree with TRBD2. V lost 2 bases and J lost 3; bases outside the gene matches: 8. Germline V gene data show CDR1 as KGHSH and CDR2 as LQKENI. The CDR3 consists of 16 residues. DNA for the CDR3: TGTGCCAGCTCACCATGGGCGGGGGTAAAGACAGATACGCAGTATTTT. Translation gives CASSPWAGVKTDTQYF.

The gene calls are TRBV9 and TRBJ2-3; 7 bases match TRBD1. V lost 2 bases, J lost 4 bases, and 7 bases stayed unmatched. Germline CDR1 reads SGDLS; CDR2 reads YYNGEE. The CDR3 contains 15 residues. The CDR3 region is CASSVHLGTADTQYF. Here the CDR3 DNA reads TGTGCCAGCAGCGTCCATCTGGGGACAGCAGATACGCAGTATTTT.

This chain joins TRBV19 and TRBJ2-7; a possible D gene is TRBD1 (6 bases). The CDR3 spans 16 residues. Trimming took 3 bases from V and 0 from J, leaving 15 bases between them. Germline V CDR1 and CDR2: LNHDA, SQIVND (reference sequence). This CDR3 reads CASSISGTYYSYEQYF. CDR3 in DNA: TGTGCCAGTAGTATCTCCGGGACATATTACTCCTACGAGCAGTACTTC.

This chain links TRBV5-8 with TRBJ1-5, with 10 bases aligning to TRBD1. V was clipped by 4 bases and J by 3 bases; unmatched bases: 7. Germline CDR1 and CDR2: SGHTS and YDEGEE. The CDR3 extends over 16 amino acids. CDR3 nucleotide sequence: TGTGCCAGCAGCAAAGGGACAGGGGCCTACAATCAGCCCCAGCATTTT. Translated, it gives CASSKGTGAYNQPQHF.

This clone has just one count. The chain couples TRBV6-2 or TRBV6-3 to TRBJ2-1; D possibly corresponds to TRBD2 (6 bases). This CDR3 region has 15 residues. V was pared by 3 bases and J by 2 bases, with 11 bases between. The V gene's germline CDR1 is MNHEY and CDR2 SVGEGT. The CDR3 loop is CASSYESGAYNEQFF. The CDR3 nucleotides read TGTGCCAGCAGTTATGAGTCGGGGGCCTACAATGAGCAGTTCTTC.

This clone showed up just once. The chain uses TRBV5-4 and TRBJ1-1, with a tentative D call TRBD1 (5 bases). Germline assignment: CDR1 SGHNT and CDR2 YYREEE (reference sequence). The CDR3 extends over 14 amino acids. V lost 2 bases, J lost 1 base, and 9 bases lay in between. The CDR3 nucleotides are TGTGCCAGCAGCTTCCCGACAGAGAACACTGAAGCTTTCTTT. Translation: CASSFPTENTEAFF.

This clone was found once. This sequence joins TRBV7-8 and TRBJ1-1; 8 nucleotides match TRBD1. This CDR3 has 17 residues. Germline V gene lookup returns CDR1 SGHVS and CDR2 FQNEAQ. The ends lost 3 bases at V and 0 bases at J; junction bases unmatched: 9. CDR3 amino acids: CASSLVRGQGMNTEAFF. The CDR3 bases are TGTGCCAGCAGCTTGGTAAGAGGACAGGGCATGAACACTGAAGCTTTCTTT. Based on the CDR3 plus reference TRBV7-8 and TRBJ1-1, the full variable domain is GAGVSQSPRYKVAKRGQDVALRCDPISGHVSLFWYQQALGQGPEFLTYFQNEAQLDKSGLPSDRFFAERPEGSVSTLKIQRTQQEDSAVYLCASSLVRGQGMNTEAFFGQGTRLTVV.

This clone was counted only a few times. This chain connects TRBV18 to TRBJ1-1, with D hard to call. The CDR3 covers 15 residues. Trimming shortened V by 3 bases and J by 3 bases, and 14 bases separated the two germline ends. Germline assignment: CDR1 KGHSH and CDR2 LQKENI. CDR3 sequence: CASSPRGPLYTEAFF. As DNA, the CDR3 is TGTGCCAGCTCACCTCGTGGGCCCCTTTACACTGAAGCTTTCTTT.

The V call is TRBV11-2, the J call TRBJ2-1; 12 bases match TRBD2. Losses at the gene ends were 1 base for V and 7 bases for J; bases not matched to a gene: 5. Germline V gives CDR1 SGHAT, CDR2 FQNNGV. The CDR3 contains 16 residues. CDR3 nucleotides: TGTGCCAGCAGCTTAGGGCTAGCGGGGGGGATAAATGAGCAGTTCTTC. Protein product: CASSLGLAGGINEQFF.

The rearrangement uses TRBV24-1 and TRBJ2-2; 12 nucleotides match TRBD2. The germline V gene encodes CDR1 KGHDR and CDR2 SFDVKD. This CDR3 contains 18 residues. J lost 1 base, V lost 6 bases, and 8 bases had no gene match. The CDR3 DNA reads as TGTGCCACCAGTTCTCGCCTAGCGGGGGGGCTGAACACCGGGGAGCTGTTTTTT. This sequence encodes CATSSRLAGGLNTGELFF.

The genes are TRBV7-2 and TRBJ1-1; tentative D call: TRBD1 (6 bases). Germline CDR1 is SGHTA and CDR2 is FQGNSA. The germline V and J ends were trimmed by 0 bases and 8 bases, with 10 bases remaining between them. CDR3 size: 13 residues. Here the CDR3 reads CASSLAGTPEAFF. The CDR3 DNA reads as TGTGCCAGCAGCTTAGCCGGGACACCGGAAGCTTTCTTT.

V gene TRBV28 combines with J gene TRBJ1-1; possible D gene TRBD1, 5 bases. CDR1 is MDHEN and CDR2 is SYDVKM in the germline V gene. The CDR3 has 12 amino acids. V shed 5 bases and J shed 5 bases, with 9 bases lying between them. CDR3 amino acids: CASSKQGTEAFF. The CDR3, as DNA: TGTGCCAGCAGTAAGCAGGGAACTGAAGCTTTCTTT.